The present T cell receptor (beta chain) was sequenced within a study of cytomegalovirus exposure and HLA in healthy donors. Study-level findings and limits: Cytomegalovirus association was listed for 150 or so TCR beta chains. For most TCR sequences rarity was the rule, although some public TCRs occurred in many donors.

The CDR3 totals 17 residues. To note about this clone: The antigen is undetermined.

60 Vbeta and 13 Jbeta primers were used in PCR. The data were produced by immunoSEQ multiplex PCR, yet TCRdb's version contains in-frame clones alone and is incomplete. Of approximately 190,000 clones listed, 75% to 85% are singletons. This receptor was obtained from a woman in her late teens or twenties in good health and CMV-seropositive. The sequenced sample was PBMCs. This rearrangement joins TRBV12-2 to TRBJ2-7; the table assigns TRBD1, which was not confirmed against the DNA. TRBV12-2 is marked as a pseudogene. The CDR3 DNA follows: TGTGCAAGTCGCTTAGCGCGTACAGGGGCGAGCTCCTACGAGCAGTACGTC. Translating it yields CASRLARTGASSYEQYV.